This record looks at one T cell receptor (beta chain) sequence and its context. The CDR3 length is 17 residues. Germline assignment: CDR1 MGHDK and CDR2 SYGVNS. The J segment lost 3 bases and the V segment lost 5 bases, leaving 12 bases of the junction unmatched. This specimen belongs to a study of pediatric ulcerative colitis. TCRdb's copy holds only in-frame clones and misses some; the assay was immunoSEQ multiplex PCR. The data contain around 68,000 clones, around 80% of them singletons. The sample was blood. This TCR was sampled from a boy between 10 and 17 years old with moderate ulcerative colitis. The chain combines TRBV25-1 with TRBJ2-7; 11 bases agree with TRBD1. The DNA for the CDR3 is TGTGCCAGCAGTAAAGAGGCCACCGGGACAGGGGGCTACGAGCAGTACTTC. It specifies CASSKEATGTGGYEQYF.